Listed below are T cell receptor beta chains from one sample, sequenced in a study of blood T cell repertoires in COVID-19. The data were produced by immunoSEQ multiplex PCR, yet TCRdb's version contains in-frame clones alone and is incomplete. The repertoire has about 200,000 clones, about 94% of them found once; the top ten carry 0.82%. Sequenced input: peripheral blood. These receptors were collected from a man in his 60s with COVID-19, enrolled during active disease. The CDR3 runs from the conserved cysteine through the conserved F or W. Fields, in order: clone size, D gene, J gene, V gene, CDR3 protein, CDR3 DNA. D genes are given only for firm matches. A clone size is listed for some rows: how often the clone was seen (once, few, many), or a class if it is expanded.

- | TRBD1 | TRBJ1-6 | TRBV3-1/TRBV3-2 | CASRPGTGYSPLHF | TGTGCCAGCAGACCCGGGACAGGATATTCACCCCTCCACTTT
- | TRBD1 | TRBJ2-2 | TRBV29-1 | CSLPGQGTTGELFF | TGCAGCCTACCGGGACAGGGTACCACCGGGGAGCTGTTTTTT
- | - | TRBJ1-2 | TRBV3-1/TRBV3-2 | CASSQVGSGGVGYGYTF | TGTGCCAGCAGCCAAGTTGGGTCGGGAGGGGTTGGGTATGGCTACACCTTC
once | - | TRBJ2-5 | TRBV2 | CASSATGETQYF | TGTGCCAGCAGTGCCACAGGGGAGACCCAGTACTTC
- | TRBD2 | TRBJ2-1 | TRBV10-3 | CAISGLAGAYNEQFF | TGTGCCATCAGTGGACTAGCGGGAGCCTACAATGAGCAGTTCTTC
- | - | TRBJ2-7 | TRBV19 | CASSPPRGTYEQYF | TGTGCCAGTAGTCCACCCAGGGGAACCTACGAGCAGTACTTC
- | - | TRBJ2-5 | TRBV4-1 | CASSQVSAGHQETQYF | TGCGCCAGCAGCCAAGTTTCGGCGGGCCACCAAGAGACCCAGTACTTC
- | TRBD2 | TRBJ2-5 | TRBV18 | CASSASRLALGETQYF | TGTGCCAGCTCAGCATCGAGACTAGCGCTAGGGGAGACCCAGTACTTC
- | - | TRBJ1-3 | TRBV11-2 | CASSLDLGGNTIYF | TGTGCCAGCAGCTTAGATCTCGGGGGAAACACCATATATTTT
once | - | TRBJ1-1 | TRBV28 | CASSTGGVGTEAFF | TGTGCCAGCAGTACCGGGGGGGTTGGCACTGAAGCTTTCTTT
- | TRBD1 | TRBJ2-7 | TRBV5-5 | CASRLGQGVYEQYF | TGTGCCAGCAGACTTGGACAGGGAGTCTACGAGCAGTACTTC
- | TRBD2 | TRBJ2-1 | TRBV5-4 | CASSFTGLAGGSYNEQFF | TGTGCCAGCAGCTTCACGGGACTAGCGGGAGGTTCCTACAATGAGCAGTTCTTC
- | - | TRBJ2-7 | TRBV5-5 | CASSLDAAVGEQYF | TGTGCCAGCAGCTTGGATGCGGCAGTCGGCGAGCAGTACTTC
- | - | TRBJ1-5 | TRBV7-8 | CASSLDWVGVPNQPQHF | TGTGCCAGCAGCTTAGATTGGGTCGGAGTCCCCAATCAGCCCCAGCATTTT
once | - | TRBJ1-1 | TRBV4-2 | CASSQEGTRMNTEAFF | TGTGCCAGCAGCCAAGAAGGGACAAGGATGAACACTGAAGCTTTCTTT
- | TRBD2 | TRBJ2-7 | TRBV4-2 | CASSQGGTSGTHEQYF | TGTGCCAGCAGCCAAGGAGGGACTAGCGGGACTCACGAGCAGTACTTC
- | TRBD1 | TRBJ1-5 | TRBV6-5 | CASTGTGGFQPQHF | TGTGCCAGCACCGGGACAGGGGGATTCCAGCCCCAGCATTTT
- | TRBD1 | TRBJ1-1 | TRBV28 | CASSRQGRNTEAFF | TGTGCCAGCAGTCGACAGGGGAGGAACACTGAAGCTTTCTTT
- | TRBD2 | TRBJ2-2 | TRBV7-2 | CASSPRGLAGVGGELFF | TGTGCCAGCAGCCCCCGGGGACTAGCGGGAGTGGGCGGGGAGCTGTTTTTT
- | - | TRBJ2-5 | TRBV6-5 | CASSKTGFQETQYF | TGTGCCAGCAGTAAAACAGGGTTCCAAGAGACCCAGTACTTC
- | - | TRBJ1-3 | TRBV15 | CATSRSGGTIYF | TGTGCCACCAGCAGATCGGGGGGAACCATATATTTT
- | TRBD2 | TRBJ2-1 | TRBV3-1/TRBV3-2 | CASSAAGTSRDEQFF | TGTGCCAGCAGCGCAGCGGGAACCAGTCGGGATGAGCAGTTCTTC
- | - | TRBJ1-4 | TRBV7-2 | CASSLGQGNEKLFF | TGTGCCAGCAGCTTAGGGCAGGGAAATGAAAAACTGTTTTTT
- | - | TRBJ1-1 | TRBV28 | CASSLTVVITEAFF | TGTGCCAGCAGTTTAACAGTTGTTATCACTGAAGCTTTCTTT
- | TRBD1 | TRBJ1-2 | TRBV29-1 | CSATKAGGQGESGYTF | TGCAGCGCCACGAAGGCGGGGGGACAGGGGGAATCTGGCTACACCTTC
- | TRBD1 | TRBJ1-3 | TRBV15 | CATSPGQGRLGNTIYF | TGTGCCACCAGCCCGGGACAGGGAAGGCTTGGAAACACCATATATTTT
- | TRBD2 | TRBJ2-1 | TRBV5-1 | CASSSSGGAYNEQFF | TGCGCCAGCAGCTCTAGCGGGGGGGCCTACAATGAGCAGTTCTTC
once | - | TRBJ1-5 | TRBV29-1 | CSVAWQGGSNQPQHF | TGCAGCGTTGCTTGGCAGGGTGGGAGCAATCAGCCCCAGCATTTT